This T cell receptor beta chain was recorded in a study of T cells after posttransplantation cyclophosphamide listed by TCRdb under 2016. Regarding the complete study: T cell repertoire reconstitution was tracked by TRB sequencing after myeloablative bone marrow transplantation in which posttransplantation cyclophosphamide was used as GVHD prophylaxis. Samples from some 40 PTCy-treated patients, along with samples from about 17 of their related bone marrow donors, underwent antigen receptor sequencing. Public TRB sequences were searched against a database of over 3,600 sequences associated with responses to pathogens, tumor antigens, self-antigens and alloantigens. Because TRA and TRB clonality were tightly correlated in 8 or 9 samples, subsequent TCR analyses were focused on TRB only. TRB sequencing was performed on blood from all 35 or so PTCy patients with 1-year posttransplant specimens. In 3 patients, up to roughly 3 additional blood samples taken between 2 and 5.2 years after transplant also underwent TRB sequencing, as did pretransplant blood from several patients.

The paper as a whole reports these results and caveats: Across approximately 45 patients, TRB clonality was highly associated with recipient CMV seropositivity and CMV reactivation, and diversity in PTCy patients was similar to diversity in CNI/methotrexate controls. The TRB repertoires of T cells infiltrating skin or the GI tract showed only limited overlap with the TRB repertoires found in blood. Donor-recipient similarity was low at 1-2 months but increased during the first year, and donor CD8+ memory clones often dominated later blood repertoires.

Compared with germline, V lacks 5 bases and J lacks 4 bases; bases without a gene match: 10. CDR1 LGHNA and CDR2 YNFKEQ are derived from the germline V gene. Counted from cysteine to phenylalanine, this CDR3 has 16 amino acids. Just CDR3 DNA is preserved here, 48 bases in frame from base 1. According to the study, the label for this sample's treatment or condition signals: high-dose cyclophosphamide on days +3 and +4 as single-agent GVHD prophylaxis. Busulfan and fludarabine conditioning, a related or unrelated marrow graft, and cyclophosphamide on days +3 and +4 were given to PTCy patients. The PTCy-treated patients were enrolled in a prospective multi-institutional clinical trial. Peripheral blood and bone marrow mononuclear cells were isolated by Ficoll-Hypaque density centrifugation and were cryopreserved. Ten or more counts support this clone. Its antigen is currently not known. Base qualities were left out, and no much larger clone turns up one base away.

Genomic DNA was the input for TRB sequencing, which was run either with the immunoSEQ assay at survey resolution or with the hsTCRB kit. Regarding the original processing steps: The immunoSEQ software handled initial read processing, and the LymphoSeq R package was used for repertoire analyses. For each TRB dataset, clonality was calculated as 1 minus normalized Shannon entropy, and the Gini coefficient was computed as well. To infer phenotypes in unsorted samples, TRB sequences from sorted subsets of the recipient or donor were mapped onto unsorted samples from the same recipient. TCRdb re-hosts the immuneACCESS table, in-frame sequences only. Its copies lack some clones; in the studies checked, an unresolved V gene accounts for under half of them, and the cause for the rest is not known. V, J and clone size derive from that table, while D and trimming were established from the DNA sequence. Here the sample lists thousands of clones, none seen once only. Around 23% of the sample belongs to the ten largest clones.

Specimen: PBMCs, collected after allogeneic stem cell transplant with posttransplant cyclophosphamide. This sequence uses TRBV4-2 and TRBJ2-3, and 9 bases in between align with TRBD2. This TCR was sampled from a male patient aged 55 to 69 who received an allogeneic stem cell transplant from a related donor, was CMV-positive, and had no GVHD. After a transplant, some T cells may be the graft donor's own cells. The sequence in DNA is TGTGCCAGCAGCTCCCCCGGAGCGGGGGGACCAGATACGCAGTATTTT. This sequence encodes CASSSPGAGGPDTQYF.